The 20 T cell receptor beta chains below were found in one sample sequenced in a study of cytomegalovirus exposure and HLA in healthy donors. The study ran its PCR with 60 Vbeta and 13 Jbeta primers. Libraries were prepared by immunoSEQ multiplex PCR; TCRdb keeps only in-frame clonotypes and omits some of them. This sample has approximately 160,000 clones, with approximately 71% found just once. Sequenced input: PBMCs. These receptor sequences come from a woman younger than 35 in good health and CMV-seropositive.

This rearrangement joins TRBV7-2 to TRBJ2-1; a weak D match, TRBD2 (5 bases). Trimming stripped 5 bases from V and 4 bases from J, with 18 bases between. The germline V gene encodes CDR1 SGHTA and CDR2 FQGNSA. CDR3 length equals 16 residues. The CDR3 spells CASSAEGLSGYNEQFF. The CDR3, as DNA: TGTGCCAGCAGCGCAGAAGGCCTCAGCGGATACAATGAGCAGTTCTTC.

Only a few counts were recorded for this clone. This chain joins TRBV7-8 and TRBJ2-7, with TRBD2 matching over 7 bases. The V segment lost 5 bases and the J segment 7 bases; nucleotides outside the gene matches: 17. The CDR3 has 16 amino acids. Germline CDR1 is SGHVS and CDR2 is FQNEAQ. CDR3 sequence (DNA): TGTGCCAGCAGCACAGACCACGCGGGAGCTGTTGTTGAGCAGTACTTC. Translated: CASSTDHAGAVVEQYF.

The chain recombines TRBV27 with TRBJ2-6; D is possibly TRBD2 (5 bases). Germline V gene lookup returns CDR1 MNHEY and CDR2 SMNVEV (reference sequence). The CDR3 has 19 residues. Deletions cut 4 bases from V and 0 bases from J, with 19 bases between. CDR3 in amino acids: CASSSRSLVYSSGANVLTF. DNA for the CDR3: TGTGCCAGCAGTTCCCGGTCACTAGTCTATAGCTCTGGGGCCAACGTCCTGACTTTC.

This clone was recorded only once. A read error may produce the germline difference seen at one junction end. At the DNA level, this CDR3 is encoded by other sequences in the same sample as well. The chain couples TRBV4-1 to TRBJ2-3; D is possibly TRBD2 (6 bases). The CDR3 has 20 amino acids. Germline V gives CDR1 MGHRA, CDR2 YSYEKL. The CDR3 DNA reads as TGCGCCAGCAGCCAAGATCTGGGGGTTTCCAGGACTATAAGCACGGATACGCAGTATTTT. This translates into CASSQDLGVSRTISTDTQYF.

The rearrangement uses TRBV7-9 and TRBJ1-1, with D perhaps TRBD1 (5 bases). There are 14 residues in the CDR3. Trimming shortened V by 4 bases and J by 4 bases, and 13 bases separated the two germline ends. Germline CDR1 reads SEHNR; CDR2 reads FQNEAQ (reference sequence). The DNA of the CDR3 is TGTGCCAGCAGCTCTGCAGGGCCGCTCACTGAAGCTTTCTTT. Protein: CASSSAGPLTEAFF.

The CDR3 loop is CASSGRVSNTGELFF. CDR3 in DNA: TGTGCCAGCAGCGGTAGAGTATCGAACACCGGGGAGCTGTTTTTT. The chain carries TRBV7-2 and TRBJ2-2; no reliable D call. Deletions cut 5 bases from V and 0 bases from J, with 10 bases between. The CDR3 loop spans 15 amino acids. Looked up from germline, CDR1 is SGHTA and CDR2 is FQGNSA.

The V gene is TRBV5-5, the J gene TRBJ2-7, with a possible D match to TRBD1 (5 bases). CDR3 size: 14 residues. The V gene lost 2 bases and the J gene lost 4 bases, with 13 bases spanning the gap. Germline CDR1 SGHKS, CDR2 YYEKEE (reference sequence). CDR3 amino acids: CASSFQGGSYEQYF. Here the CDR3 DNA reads TGTGCCAGCAGCTTTCAGGGCGGTTCGTACGAGCAGTACTTC.

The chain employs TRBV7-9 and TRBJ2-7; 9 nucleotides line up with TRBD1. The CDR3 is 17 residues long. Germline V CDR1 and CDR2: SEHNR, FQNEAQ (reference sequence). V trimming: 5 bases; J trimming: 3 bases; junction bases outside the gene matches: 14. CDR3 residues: CASSRAYSGTGNYEQYF. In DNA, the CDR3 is TGTGCCAGCAGCCGCGCCTATTCAGGGACAGGGAACTACGAGCAGTACTTC. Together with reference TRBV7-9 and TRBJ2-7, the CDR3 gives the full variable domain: DTGVSQNPRHKITKRGQNVTFRCDPISEHNRLYWYRQTLGQGPEFLTYFQNEAQLEKSRLLSDRFSAERPKGSFSTLEIQRTEQGDSAMYLCASSRAYSGTGNYEQYFGPGTRLTVT.

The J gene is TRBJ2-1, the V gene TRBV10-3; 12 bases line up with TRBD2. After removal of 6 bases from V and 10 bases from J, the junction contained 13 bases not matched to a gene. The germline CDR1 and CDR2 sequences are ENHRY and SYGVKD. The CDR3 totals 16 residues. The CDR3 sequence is CAIRADLAGGPGEQFF. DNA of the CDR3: TGTGCCATCAGAGCGGATCTAGCGGGAGGGCCCGGAGAGCAGTTCTTC.

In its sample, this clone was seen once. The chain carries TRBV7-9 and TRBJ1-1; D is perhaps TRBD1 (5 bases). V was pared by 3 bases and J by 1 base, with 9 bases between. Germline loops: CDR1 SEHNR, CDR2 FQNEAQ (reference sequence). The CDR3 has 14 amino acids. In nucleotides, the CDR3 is TGTGCCAGCAGCTTTGTGGGGGGGAACACTGAAGCTTTCTTT. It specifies CASSFVGGNTEAFF.

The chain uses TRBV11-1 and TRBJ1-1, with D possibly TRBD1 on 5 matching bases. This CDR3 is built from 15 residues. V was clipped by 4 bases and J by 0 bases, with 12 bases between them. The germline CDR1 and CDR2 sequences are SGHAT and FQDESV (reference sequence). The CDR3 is CASSYGHAMNTEAFF. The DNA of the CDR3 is TGTGCCAGCAGCTACGGACACGCGATGAACACTGAAGCTTTCTTT.

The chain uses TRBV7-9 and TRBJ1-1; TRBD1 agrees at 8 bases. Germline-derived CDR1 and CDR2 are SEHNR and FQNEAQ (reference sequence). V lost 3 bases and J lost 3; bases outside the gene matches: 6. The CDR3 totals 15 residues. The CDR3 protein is CASSFQGARDTEAFF. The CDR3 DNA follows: TGTGCCAGCAGCTTCCAGGGGGCTCGGGACACTGAAGCTTTCTTT.

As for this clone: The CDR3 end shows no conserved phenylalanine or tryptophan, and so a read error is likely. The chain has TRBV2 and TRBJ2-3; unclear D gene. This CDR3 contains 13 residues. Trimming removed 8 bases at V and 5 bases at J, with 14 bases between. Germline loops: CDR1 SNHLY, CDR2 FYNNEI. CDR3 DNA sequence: TGTGCCAGCTGCGCGGAAGCAGAAGATACGCAGTATTGT. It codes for CASCAEAEDTQYC.

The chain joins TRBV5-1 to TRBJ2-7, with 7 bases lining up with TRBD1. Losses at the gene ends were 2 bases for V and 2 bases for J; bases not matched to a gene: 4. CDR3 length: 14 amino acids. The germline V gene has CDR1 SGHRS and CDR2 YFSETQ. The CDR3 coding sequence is TGCGCCAGCAGCTTCCTGACAGGGACCTACGAGCAGTACTTC. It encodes CASSFLTGTYEQYF.

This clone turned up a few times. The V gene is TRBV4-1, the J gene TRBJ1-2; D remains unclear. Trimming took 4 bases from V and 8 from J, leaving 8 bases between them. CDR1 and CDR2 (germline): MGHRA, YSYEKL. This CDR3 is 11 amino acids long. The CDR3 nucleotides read TGCGCCAGCAGCCGAAGAGGGGGCTACACCTTC. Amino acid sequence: CASSRRGGYTF.

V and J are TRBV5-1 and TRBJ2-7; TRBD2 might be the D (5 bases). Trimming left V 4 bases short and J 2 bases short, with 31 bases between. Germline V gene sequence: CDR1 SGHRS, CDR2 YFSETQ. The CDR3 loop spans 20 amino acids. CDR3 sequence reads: CASSQPGSHPKAVPAYEQYF. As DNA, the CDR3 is TGCGCCAGCAGCCAACCTGGGTCGCACCCCAAAGCGGTCCCAGCCTACGAGCAGTACTTC. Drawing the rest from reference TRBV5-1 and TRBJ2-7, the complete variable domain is KAGVTQTPRYLIKTRGQQVTLSCSPISGHRSVSWYQQTPGQGLQFLFEYFSETQRNKGNFPGRFSGRQFSNSRSEMNVSTLELGDSALYLCASSQPGSHPKAVPAYEQYFGPGTRLTVT.

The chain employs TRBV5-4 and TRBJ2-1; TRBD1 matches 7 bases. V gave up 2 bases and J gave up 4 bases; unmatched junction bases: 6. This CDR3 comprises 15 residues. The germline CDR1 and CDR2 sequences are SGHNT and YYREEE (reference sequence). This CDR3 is CASSFTPGQYNEQFF. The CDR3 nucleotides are TGTGCCAGCAGCTTCACCCCGGGACAGTACAATGAGCAGTTCTTC.

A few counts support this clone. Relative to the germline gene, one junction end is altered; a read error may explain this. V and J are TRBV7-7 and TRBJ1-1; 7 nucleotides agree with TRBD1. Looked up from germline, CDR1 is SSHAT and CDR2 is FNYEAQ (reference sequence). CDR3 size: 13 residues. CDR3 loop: CASSLTGVTEAFF. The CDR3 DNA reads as TGTGCTAGCAGCTTAACAGGGGTAACTGAAGCTTTCTTT.

This chain's CDR3 is CASSANRQGEQYF. CDR3 nucleotide sequence: TGTGCCAGCAGCGCGAATCGTCAGGGCGAGCAGTACTTC. The genes are TRBV9 and TRBJ2-7, with D possibly being TRBD1 (5 bases). The CDR3 contains 13 residues. V was pared by 3 bases and J by 6 bases, with 13 bases between. In germline, CDR1 is SGDLS, CDR2 YYNGEE.

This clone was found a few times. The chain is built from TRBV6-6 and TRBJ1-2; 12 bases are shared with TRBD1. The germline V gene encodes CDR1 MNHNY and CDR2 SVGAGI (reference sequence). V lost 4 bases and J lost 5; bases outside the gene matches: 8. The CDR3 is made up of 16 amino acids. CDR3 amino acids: CASSSSGTGGGYGYTF. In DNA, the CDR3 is TGTGCCAGCAGTTCCTCCGGGACAGGGGGCGGTTATGGCTACACCTTC.